This is a list of T cell receptor beta chains from one sample in a study of cytomegalovirus exposure and HLA in healthy donors. TCRdb's copy holds only in-frame clones and misses some; the assay was immunoSEQ multiplex PCR. The sample consists of about 110,000 clones, approximately 80% of them appearing once. The sample taken for sequencing was PBMCs. These receptors were obtained from a woman aged 25 to 39 in good health and CMV-seropositive. Each CDR3 is given with its conserved first and last residue. D genes are given only for firm matches. Size tells how often a clone was seen (once, few, many) or the class of an expanded clone, and some rows leave it out.

NA | TRBD1 | TRBJ1-2 | TRBV19 | TGTGCCAGTAGTTCCGGTAGAAAGACAGGGGACTATGGCTACACCTTC | CASSSGRKTGDYGYTF
few | NA | TRBJ1-1 | TRBV5-1 | TGCGCCAGCAGCTTGGTAGAGATAATGAACACTGAAGCTTTCTTT | CASSLVEIMNTEAFF
NA | TRBD2 | TRBJ2-3 | TRBV19 | TGTGCCAGTAAAGCGGGGGGAACGCAGTATTTT | CASKAGGTQYF
NA | NA | TRBJ1-1 | TRBV6-5 | TGTGCCACCAGGAGGGCGGACACTGAAGCTTTCTTT | CATRRADTEAFF
NA | TRBD1 | TRBJ1-2 | TRBV19 | TGTGCCAGTAGTCGTTTAAGAGGACAGGGGTATGGCTACACCTTC | CASSRLRGQGYGYTF
NA | TRBD2 | TRBJ2-1 | TRBV6-5 | TGTGCCAGCAGTTACTCGCGGCTAGCGGCATACAATGAGCAGTTCTTC | CASSYSRLAAYNEQFF
NA | NA | TRBJ1-6 | TRBV30 | TGTGCCTGGATCCCAGGACTCACCCACGATTCACCCCTCCACTTT | CAWIPGLTHDSPLHF
NA | NA | TRBJ2-7 | TRBV6-5 | TGTGCCAGCAGCCCAACCGTGACAGGTTCCTACGAGCAGTACTTC | CASSPTVTGSYEQYF
NA | NA | TRBJ2-1 | TRBV6-6 | TGTGCCAGCAGTTTAATGGATGGCGGCTCCTACAATGAGCAGTTCTTC | CASSLMDGGSYNEQFF
NA | TRBD2 | TRBJ2-1 | TRBV5-5 | TGTGCCAGCAAACTAGCGGGGGGGCTTAGTGAGCAGTTCTTC | CASKLAGGLSEQFF
NA | TRBD2 | TRBJ2-5 | TRBV5-4 | TGTGCCAGCAGCGGGGGACTAGCGCAAGAGACCCAGTACTTC | CASSGGLAQETQYF
NA | NA | TRBJ2-1 | TRBV6-5 | TGTGCCAGCAGTTACGGTCTAGAGGGGGTCAATGAGCAGTTCTTC | CASSYGLEGVNEQFF
NA | NA | TRBJ1-5 | TRBV30 | TGTGCCTGGAGTACCGGGGTTTGGAATCAGCCCCAGCATTTT | CAWSTGVWNQPQHF
NA | NA | TRBJ1-1 | TRBV10-3 | TGTGCCATCAGTGAATCTACAGCCCTGATGGATGAAGCTTTCTTT | CAISESTALMDEAFF
NA | TRBD1 | TRBJ1-2 | TRBV6-5 | TGTGCCAGCAGTATCGGACAGGGGTTCTATGGCTACACCTTC | CASSIGQGFYGYTF
NA | TRBD1 | TRBJ1-1 | TRBV11-3 | TGTGCCAGCAGCTTAAGGGGAACAGGGGTAACTGAAGCTTTCTTT | CASSLRGTGVTEAFF
few | NA | TRBJ2-1 | TRBV6-6 | TGTGCCAGCAGTCAAGACAGGATCTCCTACAATGAGCAGTTCTTC | CASSQDRISYNEQFF
NA | NA | TRBJ1-2 | TRBV11-1 | TGTGCCAGCAGCCTGCGGCCACGGGATGGCTACACCTTC | CASSLRPRDGYTF
NA | TRBD2 | TRBJ2-7 | TRBV5-4 | TGTGCCAGCAGCTTGGTACAGCGGGAATCCTACGAGCAGTACTTC | CASSLVQRESYEQYF
NA | NA | TRBJ2-7 | TRBV5-1 | TGCGCCAGCAGCTACCGAGGTCGAACCTACGAGCAGTACTTC | CASSYRGRTYEQYF
NA | NA | TRBJ1-1 | TRBV19 | TGTGCCAGTAGTATTCTCTCAACAGGGAACACTGAAGCTTTCTTT | CASSILSTGNTEAFF
NA | NA | TRBJ1-4 | TRBV19 | TGTGCCAGTCGGGAGAAGTTCTATGAGGGTGAAAAACTGTTTTTT | CASREKFYEGEKLFF
NA | NA | TRBJ2-7 | TRBV19 | TGTGCCAGTAGTATCCCGGGCTACGAGCAGTACTTC | CASSIPGYEQYF
NA | NA | TRBJ2-2 | TRBV18 | TGTGCCACCTCCCACGGTACCGGGGAGCTGTTTTTT | CATSHGTGELFF
NA | NA | TRBJ1-1 | TRBV2 | TGTGCCAGCTCTACAGGGAACACTGAAGCTTTCTTT | CASSTGNTEAFF
NA | TRBD1 | TRBJ2-1 | TRBV6-1 | TGTGCCCTACTGGGAGACAGGGACTCCTACAATGAGCAGTTCTTC | CALLGDRDSYNEQFF
NA | TRBD2 | TRBJ2-5 | TRBV7-2 | TGTGCCATCGTTCCGGGACTAGCGGGGGGCACCAGGGAGACCCAGTACTTC | CAIVPGLAGGTRETQYF
NA | TRBD1 | TRBJ1-6 | TRBV2 | TGTGCCAGCAGCCCCCTAACAGGGGGCGGTGGTTCACCCCTCCACTTT | CASSPLTGGGGSPLHF
NA | NA | TRBJ2-2 | TRBV11-2 | TGTGCCAGCAGCAGTATCCGACTACTCGCGAACACCGGGGAGCTGTTTTTT | CASSSIRLLANTGELFF
NA | TRBD1 | TRBJ1-2 | TRBV7-9 | TGTGCCAGCAGCCTTGGGGACAGGGGGTATGGCTACACCTTC | CASSLGDRGYGYTF
NA | NA | TRBJ1-5 | TRBV5-5 | TGTGCCAGCAGCACGGGACACCGTAGCAATCAGCCCCAGCATTTT | CASSTGHRSNQPQHF
NA | NA | TRBJ1-2 | TRBV30 | TGTGCCTGGAGGGTCGGGGGAGGCTACACCTTC | CAWRVGGGYTF
NA | TRBD2 | TRBJ2-5 | TRBV4-2 | TGTGCCAGCAGCCACCCCGTCCCGCTAGCGGGAGACCCGTACCAAGAGACCCAGTACTTC | CASSHPVPLAGDPYQETQYF
NA | NA | TRBJ1-2 | TRBV27 | TGTGCCAGCAGTCCAACCGTGACAGGAGGAAGCTATGGCTACACCTTC | CASSPTVTGGSYGYTF
NA | TRBD1 | TRBJ1-2 | TRBV10-3 | TGTGCCATCCGGACAGGGGGTACGGTTGGCTACACCTTC | CAIRTGGTVGYTF
few | TRBD1 | TRBJ1-5 | TRBV12-5 | TGTGCTAGTGGTTCGGGACAGGGATCAAATCAGCCCCAGCATTTT | CASGSGQGSNQPQHF
NA | NA | TRBJ2-2 | TRBV9 | TGTGCCAGCAGCGTAGCACTTCGCGCCGGGGAGCTGTTTTTT | CASSVALRAGELFF
NA | NA | TRBJ2-2 | TRBV11-2 | TGTGCCAGCAGCTCCTCAGCGGACTTCCGAAACACCGGGGAGCTGTTTTTT | CASSSSADFRNTGELFF
NA | TRBD1 | TRBJ1-4 | TRBV30 | TGTGCCTGGGGTCGGACAGGGGTTGGTGAAAAACTGTTTTTT | CAWGRTGVGEKLFF
NA | NA | TRBJ2-7 | TRBV7-9 | TGTGCCAGCAGCCCTGGGGCGGAGGGCGCCGGGGCTTACGAGCAGTACTTC | CASSPGAEGAGAYEQYF
NA | TRBD1 | TRBJ1-6 | TRBV5-1 | TGCGCCAGCAGCTTGGCGGACAGGGTGTCACCCCTCCACTTT | CASSLADRVSPLHF